One sample yielded the 18 T cell receptor beta chains listed below, sequenced in a study of cytomegalovirus exposure and HLA in healthy donors. A multiplex PCR was run with 60 Vbeta primers and 13 Jbeta primers. The table came from immunoSEQ multiplex PCR; TCRdb's copy has only in-frame clones and leaves some out. The sample consists of about 87,000 clones, 70% to 85% of them appearing once. Specimen: PBMCs. The source is a man aged 30-40 years in good health and CMV-seropositive.

This clone was seen only once. The genes are TRBV2 and TRBJ2-1; 14 bases line up with TRBD2. The CDR3 length is 16 residues. The germline gives CDR1 SNHLY, CDR2 FYNNEI. V lost 6 bases and J lost 10; bases outside the gene matches: 11. The CDR3 protein is CASSPGLAGAWREQFF. CDR3 DNA: TGTGCCAGCAGCCCGGGACTAGCGGGAGCCTGGAGGGAGCAGTTCTTC.

This clone turned up a few times. The J gene is TRBJ1-1, the V gene TRBV6-1, with D hard to call. Germline V gene sequence: CDR1 MNHNS, CDR2 SASEGT. V lost 3 bases and J lost 0, with 11 bases in between. This CDR3 spans 15 amino acids. CDR3 sequence (DNA): TGTGCCAGCAGTGAGTTCGGTCGCATGAACACTGAAGCTTTCTTT. Translated, it gives CASSEFGRMNTEAFF.

V gene TRBV5-4 combines with J gene TRBJ2-7; tentatively, D is TRBD1 (5 bases). The germline gives CDR1 SGHNT, CDR2 YYREEE (reference sequence). CDR3 length equals 13 residues. The V end was cut by 5 bases, the J end by 4 bases, with 13 bases between. CDR3 protein: CASRATVRYEQYF. Here the CDR3 DNA reads TGTGCCAGCAGAGCGACAGTGCGGTACGAGCAGTACTTC.

The rearrangement links TRBV7-9 to TRBJ1-1; D remains ambiguous. Germline CDR1 and CDR2: SEHNR and FQNEAQ (reference sequence). Trimming left V 5 bases short and J 3 bases short, with 13 bases between. CDR3 length equals 14 residues. The CDR3 protein is CASSLGGGYTEAFF. CDR3 sequence (DNA): TGTGCCAGCAGCCTAGGCGGTGGGTACACTGAAGCTTTCTTT.

V and J are TRBV5-6 and TRBJ2-1, with 8 bases lining up with TRBD2. Germline CDR1 SGHDT, CDR2 YYEEEE. The CDR3 length is 16 residues. Trimming took 0 bases from V and 2 from J; bases not matched to a gene: 4. As DNA, the CDR3 is TGTGCCAGCAGCTTGGCCGGCGGGGGGACCTACAATGAGCAGTTCTTC. Translating gives CASSLAGGGTYNEQFF.

The chain uses TRBV18 and TRBJ1-5; D possibly corresponds to TRBD1 (5 bases). V lost 6 bases and J lost 4, with 19 bases in between. The CDR3 runs 16 residues. Germline CDR1 and CDR2: KGHSH and LQKENI. The CDR3 coding sequence is TGTGCCAGCTCTCTACCAGGGAGGGGAGGAAATCAGCCCCAGCATTTT. It is translated as CASSLPGRGGNQPQHF.

This clone was found once. The chain couples TRBV19 to TRBJ1-5, with D unresolved. V was clipped by 7 bases and J by 0 bases, with 10 bases between them. Per the germline V gene, CDR1 is LNHDA and CDR2 is SQIVND (reference sequence). The CDR3 is 14 amino acids. The CDR3 nucleotides read TGTGCCAGTAACTCAGCGTATAGCAATCAGCCCCAGCATTTT. Translated: CASNSAYSNQPQHF.

This chain joins TRBV19 and TRBJ1-5; D is undetermined. Trimming shortened V by 3 bases and J by 7 bases, and 25 bases separated the two germline ends. CDR1 and CDR2 (germline): LNHDA, SQIVND (reference sequence). This CDR3 has 18 amino acids. The chain's CDR3 is CASSMRPSLRAVDQPQHF. CDR3 DNA sequence: TGTGCCAGTAGTATGAGACCGTCGCTACGAGCGGTGGACCAGCCCCAGCATTTT.

This clone was counted only a few times. Other DNA sequences from this sample encode an identical CDR3 as well. The J gene is TRBJ1-4, the V gene TRBV19; D ambiguous. With 3 bases removed from V and 8 bases from J, the gap between germline ends came to 10 bases. The CDR3 extends over 13 amino acids. Germline assignment: CDR1 LNHDA and CDR2 SQIVND (reference sequence). The CDR3 DNA follows: TGTGCCAGTAGTATTGGTGTGCAGGAAAAACTGTTTTTT. This encodes CASSIGVQEKLFF.

The chain couples TRBV2 to TRBJ1-3; a weak D match, TRBD1 (6 bases). V lost 3 bases and J lost 3, with 9 bases in between. Germline CDR1 SNHLY, CDR2 FYNNEI. The CDR3 has 14 residues. The CDR3: CASSDRGGGNTIYF. CDR3 DNA: TGTGCCAGCAGTGACAGGGGTGGTGGAAACACCATATATTTT.

The chain recombines TRBV15 with TRBJ1-2; TRBD1 aligns across 9 bases. V lost 3 bases and J lost 9; bases outside the gene matches: 8. CDR1 and CDR2 (germline): LNHNV, YYDKDF (reference sequence). The CDR3 contains 14 residues. CDR3 loop: CATSRDGTGSRYTF. CDR3 nucleotides: TGTGCCACCAGCAGGGACGGGACAGGGTCTCGCTACACCTTC.

As concerns this clone: At one end, the junction sequence differs from germline, possibly due to a read error. The chain employs TRBV7-7 and TRBJ2-5, with D possibly being TRBD2 (6 bases). Germline CDR1 is SSHAT and CDR2 is FNYEAQ (reference sequence). The length of the CDR3 is 14 residues. CDR3 in DNA: TGTGCTAGCAGCTTAAACCCCGGGGGAGAGACCCAGTACTTC. This codes for CASSLNPGGETQYF.

This sequence joins TRBV6-1 and TRBJ1-1, with TRBD1 matching over 10 bases. The CDR3 covers 15 residues. Trimming took 6 bases from V and 5 from J; bases not matched to a gene: 9. Per germline, CDR1 MNHNS and CDR2 SASEGT. The CDR3, as DNA: TGTGCCAGCAGCCGGGACAGGGGCGAGGATACTGAAGCTTTCTTT. It translates to CASSRDRGEDTEAFF.

This rearrangement joins TRBV7-8 to TRBJ1-1; D remains ambiguous. The germline V gene has CDR1 SGHVS and CDR2 FQNEAQ. The CDR3 spans 13 residues. The V and J ends lost 0 bases and 6 bases respectively, with 8 bases between them. The CDR3 loop is CASSLARRSEAFF. CDR3 sequence (DNA): TGTGCCAGCAGCTTAGCGAGGCGGTCTGAAGCTTTCTTT.

This clone was recorded only once. The chain joins TRBV19 to TRBJ1-1; D is perhaps TRBD1 (6 bases). V dropped 5 bases and J dropped 2 bases, with 15 bases sitting between them. The CDR3 length is 15 residues. Per the germline V gene, CDR1 is LNHDA and CDR2 is SQIVND (reference sequence). The CDR3 DNA sequence: TGTGCCAGTAGTTCCAACAGGGCGGGCAACACTGAAGCTTTCTTT. As protein: CASSSNRAGNTEAFF.

This chain links TRBV5-4 with TRBJ1-3, with D perhaps matching TRBD1 (5 bases). Germline loops: CDR1 SGHNT, CDR2 YYREEE (reference sequence). V lost 0 bases, J lost 2 bases, and 12 bases lay in between. This CDR3 is 16 amino acids long. The CDR3 region is CASSLAGGEAGNTIYF. The CDR3 nucleotides are TGTGCCAGCAGCTTGGCCGGAGGGGAGGCTGGAAACACCATATATTTT.

The chain is built from TRBV5-4 and TRBJ1-4; D is ambiguous. CDR3 length: 14 amino acids. Germline V gene lookup returns CDR1 SGHNT and CDR2 YYREEE (reference sequence). Trimming shortened V by 4 bases and J by 6 bases, and 13 bases separated the two germline ends. CDR3 in DNA: TGTGCCAGCAGCACAGCAGGAGGAGATGAAAAACTGTTTTTT. This translates into CASSTAGGDEKLFF.

The V and J genes are TRBV7-9 and TRBJ2-7; 10 positions agree with TRBD2. The CDR3 runs to 15 residues. Germline assignment: CDR1 SEHNR and CDR2 FQNEAQ (reference sequence). The junction had 11 bases not matched to a gene; V was cut back by 6 bases and J by 6 bases. CDR3 residues: CASRPDLAGVSEQYF. The CDR3 DNA is TGTGCCAGCAGGCCCGATCTAGCGGGAGTCAGCGAGCAGTACTTC.